The 30 T cell receptor beta chains below were found in one sample sequenced in a study of regulatory T cells in long-lasting Graves disease. Time point given: persistent/refractory GD, antithyroid drugs over 5 years with positive TRAb. PBMC RNA served as the TCR library source. In building TCR beta libraries, iRepertoire HTBI primers were used together with Arm-PCR of CDR3 regions. TCRdb reprocessed the multiplex PCR reads with MiXCR, giving one entry per CDR3 protein. The table records about 300,000 distinct CDR3 sequences, approximately 20% of them present only once. This sample comprised peripheral blood mononuclear cells (PBMCs), obtained when the disease was refractory, from a patient treated with antithyroid drugs. These receptors were taken from a female donor with Graves disease.

This clonotype has ten or more counts. This chain connects TRBV28 to TRBJ1-3; D not certain. V was cut by 6 bases and J by 0 bases, with 9 bases left in between. CDR1 is MDHEN and CDR2 is SYDVKM in the germline V gene. CDR3 length: 14 residues. CDR3 sequence reads: CASSLRVSGNTIYF. CDR3 bases: TGTGCCAGCAGCTTGAGAGTCTCTGGAAACACCATATATTTT.

This clonotype was detected ten times or more. J is TRBJ1-1 and V is TRBV5-1; D gene ambiguous. CDR3 length equals 14 residues. CDR1 and CDR2 (germline): SGHRS, YFSETQ. Trimming took 1 base from V and 0 from J, leaving 7 bases between them. The CDR3 DNA follows: TGCGCCAGCAGCTTGACAGAACTGAACACTGAAGCTTTCTTT. The encoded protein is CASSLTELNTEAFF.

In its sample, this clonotype was seen a few times. The genes are TRBV28 and TRBJ2-3; 9 positions match TRBD2. Germline loops: CDR1 MDHEN, CDR2 SYDVKM. This CDR3 is built from 14 residues. Germline trimming cut 6 bases from V and 5 bases from J; bases unmatched to any gene: 6. The DNA of the CDR3 is TGTGCCAGCAGCGAAGCGGGAGGACAAGATACGCAGTATTTT. As protein: CASSEAGGQDTQYF.

The V and J genes are TRBV29-1 and TRBJ1-1; TRBD1 matches at 9 bases. V trimming: 5 bases; J trimming: 3 bases; junction bases outside the gene matches: 4. The CDR3 length is 13 residues. Per the germline V gene, CDR1 is SQVTM and CDR2 is ANQGSEA. CDR3 sequence reads: CSVQGQGDTEAFF. The CDR3 DNA sequence: TGCAGCGTTCAGGGACAGGGAGACACTGAAGCTTTCTTT.

This chain connects TRBV20-1 to TRBJ2-7; 8 positions match TRBD2. Germline CDR1 reads DFQATT; CDR2 reads SNEGSKA (reference sequence). J lost 2 bases, V lost 6 bases, and 9 bases had no gene match. There are 14 residues in the CDR3. The CDR3 region is CSADSGTGTYEQYF. The CDR3 coding sequence is TGCAGTGCCGATAGCGGGACGGGGACCTACGAGCAGTACTTC.

This clonotype was seen at least ten times. The chain has TRBV2 and TRBJ2-7; TRBD1 agrees at 8 bases. CDR1 is SNHLY and CDR2 is FYNNEI in the germline V gene. The CDR3 is made up of 15 amino acids. The trim removed 5 bases at V and 3 bases at J, leaving 9 bases unmatched. CDR3 nucleotides: TGTGCCAGCAGTAAAGGGCAGGGGGCCAACTACGAGCAGTACTTC. It encodes CASSKGQGANYEQYF.

This clonotype showed up just a few times. The chain links TRBV30 to TRBJ2-7; the D is unclear. From germline, CDR1 is GTSNPN and CDR2 SVGIG (reference sequence). The CDR3 loop spans 12 amino acids. V gave up 0 bases and J gave up 6 bases, with 9 bases separating them. The CDR3 spells CAWSVMRGEQYF. Here the CDR3 DNA reads TGTGCCTGGAGTGTCATGAGAGGCGAGCAGTACTTC.

The V and J genes are TRBV7-8 and TRBJ2-3; D gene ambiguous. V was cut by 2 bases and J by 4 bases, with 13 bases left in between. From germline, CDR1 is SGHVS and CDR2 FQNEAQ. This CDR3 has 15 amino acids. CDR3 region: CASSLSRENADTQYF. The CDR3, as DNA: TGTGCCAGCAGCTTATCGCGAGAAAATGCAGATACGCAGTATTTT.

This clonotype was found a few times. The chain joins TRBV6-1 to TRBJ2-1; 7 nucleotides agree with TRBD2. The CDR3 sequence is 15 residues long. V was clipped by 5 bases and J by 0 bases; unmatched bases: 4. Germline assignment: CDR1 MNHNS and CDR2 SASEGT. CDR3 sequence: CASSQSGDSYNEQFF. The CDR3 DNA reads TGTGCCAGCAGTCAGAGCGGGGACTCCTACAATGAGCAGTTCTTC.

This clonotype was detected ten times or more. V gene TRBV12-3 or TRBV12-4 combines with J gene TRBJ1-5; no firm D call. With 6 bases removed from V and 5 bases from J, the gap between germline ends came to 11 bases. The CDR3 loop spans 13 amino acids. CDR3 coding DNA: TGTGCCAGCAGCTCTCCGGGTCATCAGCCCCAGCATTTT. Translating gives CASSSPGHQPQHF.

This clonotype occurred a few times. The chain is built from TRBV20-1 and TRBJ2-3; D may correspond to TRBD1 or TRBD2 (5 bases each). This CDR3 is 14 amino acids long. Trimming left V 4 bases short and J 5 bases short, with 16 bases between. Germline V gene sequence: CDR1 DFQATT, CDR2 SNEGSKA (reference sequence). The CDR3 DNA is TGCAGTGCTACAGGGATTAGCGTTCGAGATACGCAGTATTTT. It translates to CSATGISVRDTQYF.

This clonotype was counted only a few times. The chain carries TRBV6-2 or TRBV6-3 and TRBJ2-7, with 8 bases fitting TRBD1. The ends lost 0 bases at V and 4 bases at J; junction bases unmatched: 5. In germline, CDR1 is MNHEY, CDR2 SVGEGT. The CDR3 sequence is 15 residues long. The DNA for the CDR3 is TGTGCCAGCAGTTACTCCCTAGGACAGGGTTACGAGCAGTACTTC. Translation: CASSYSLGQGYEQYF.

This clonotype was detected ten times or more. The chain has TRBV7-2 and TRBJ2-5; TRBD2 is a possible D gene (5 bases). Trimming removed 1 base from V and 1 base from J, with 7 bases in between. The V gene's germline CDR1 is SGHTA and CDR2 FQGNSA. The CDR3 length is 14 residues. The CDR3 DNA follows: TGTGCCAGCAGCTTAGAAGCGGCCCAAGAGACCCAGTACTTC. It translates to CASSLEAAQETQYF. Using reference TRBV7-2 and TRBJ2-5 for the parts outside the CDR3, the full variable domain is GAGVSQSPSNKVTEKGKDVELRCDPISGHTALYWYRQSLGQGLEFLIYFQGNSAPDKSGLPSDRFSAERTGGSVSTLTIQRTQQEDSAVYLCASSLEAAQETQYFGPGTRLLVL.

The chain carries TRBV30 and TRBJ2-7; D gene uncertain. CDR1 is GTSNPN, CDR2 SVGIG, per germline (reference sequence). Trimming cost V 0 bases and J 5 bases, with 14 bases left between them. The CDR3 has 14 residues. CDR3 protein: CAWSVLDLQDEQYF. CDR3 sequence (DNA): TGTGCCTGGAGTGTATTGGACCTCCAGGACGAGCAGTACTTC.

This clonotype was observed at least ten times. The V and J genes are TRBV28 and TRBJ2-7; 7 bases match TRBD1. Germline CDR1 and CDR2: MDHEN and SYDVKM. Germline trimming cut 4 bases from V and 7 bases from J; bases unmatched to any gene: 13. This CDR3 spans 15 amino acids. The CDR3 DNA follows: TGTGCCAGCAGTTCGACAGGGACGCGCATAATGGAGCAGTACTTC. Amino acids: CASSSTGTRIMEQYF.

The chain is built from TRBV19 and TRBJ1-2; 10 bases are shared with TRBD1. The V segment lost 7 bases and the J segment 2 bases; nucleotides outside the gene matches: 4. This CDR3 region has 14 residues. Germline CDR1 is LNHDA and CDR2 is SQIVND (reference sequence). The CDR3 sequence is CASTGTGENYGYTF. The CDR3 DNA is TGTGCCAGTACGGGGACAGGGGAAAACTATGGCTACACCTTC. Variable domain in full (rest from reference TRBV19 and TRBJ1-2): DGGITQSPKYLFRKEGQNVTLSCEQNLNHDAMYWYRQDPGQGLRLIYYSQIVNDFQKGDIAEGYSVSREKKESFPLTVTSAQKNPTAFYLCASTGTGENYGYTFGSGTRLTVV.

The chain uses TRBV7-9 and TRBJ2-5, with 11 nucleotides matching TRBD1. V was pared by 5 bases and J by 5 bases, with 10 bases of the junction left unmatched. From germline, CDR1 is SEHNR and CDR2 FQNEAQ (reference sequence). The CDR3 totals 16 residues. Written as DNA, the CDR3 is TGTGCCAGCAGCCCCGCCCGGACAGGGGGCTGGGAGACCCAGTACTTC. Its translation is CASSPARTGGWETQYF.

The J gene is TRBJ2-5, the V gene TRBV30; TRBD2 matches at 8 bases. The CDR3 has 16 residues. The ends lost 0 bases at V and 2 bases at J; junction bases unmatched: 8. The germline V gene encodes CDR1 GTSNPN and CDR2 SVGIG (reference sequence). This CDR3 reads CAWSVIGSGTQETQYF. CDR3 nucleotides: TGTGCCTGGAGTGTAATTGGTAGCGGGACACAAGAGACCCAGTACTTC.

The chain combines TRBV19 with TRBJ2-7, with 7 bases matching TRBD1. V gave up 5 bases and J gave up 0 bases; unmatched junction bases: 7. The CDR3 consists of 15 residues. CDR1 and CDR2 from the germline V gene are LNHDA and SQIVND (reference sequence). For the CDR3, the DNA is TGTGCCAGTAGTCTACAGAGACAGGGCTCCTACGAGCAGTACTTC. Its translation: CASSLQRQGSYEQYF.

This sequence joins TRBV12-3 or TRBV12-4 and TRBJ1-3, with D hard to call. V was pared by 6 bases and J by 6 bases, with 9 bases between. The CDR3 is 12 amino acids. The CDR3 protein is CASSDDPNTIYF. CDR3 nucleotides: TGTGCCAGCAGCGATGACCCAAACACCATATATTTT.

The genes are TRBV28 and TRBJ1-4; tentative D call: TRBD1 (6 bases). V was clipped by 4 bases and J by 7 bases, with 16 bases between them. Germline V gene data show CDR1 as MDHEN and CDR2 as SYDVKM. The length of the CDR3 is 15 residues. CDR3 sequence reads: CASSSAEGGGEKLFF. The CDR3 DNA reads as TGTGCCAGCAGTTCCGCCGAGGGGGGAGGTGAAAAACTGTTTTTT.

This clonotype was recorded at least ten times. The chain uses TRBV20-1 and TRBJ2-5; D is unresolved. CDR3 size: 10 residues. V shed 2 bases and J shed 5 bases, with 3 bases lying between them. Germline lookup yields CDR1 DFQATT and CDR2 SNEGSKA (reference sequence). The CDR3 here is CSARYETQYF. DNA of the CDR3: TGCAGTGCTAGATATGAGACCCAGTACTTC.

This clonotype was observed a single time. The rearrangement uses TRBV29-1 and TRBJ2-5; 9 nucleotides line up with TRBD2. CDR1 SQVTM and CDR2 ANQGSEA come from the germline V gene. After removal of 7 bases from V and 7 bases from J, the junction contained 13 bases not matched to a gene. This CDR3 is built from 14 residues. The CDR3 nucleotides are TGCAGCGCCTCCTTGGGCGGGAGGGCCGGGACCCAGTACTTC. Its translation: CSASLGGRAGTQYF.

In this sample, this clonotype turned up many times. The chain has TRBV12-3 or TRBV12-4 and TRBJ1-6; TRBD1 matches 8 bases. The CDR3 totals 15 residues. The V gene end was trimmed by 5 bases and the J gene end by 10 bases; junction bases not matched to a gene: 10. The CDR3 reads CASSEQDQGASPLHF. In nucleotides, the CDR3 is TGTGCCAGCAGTGAGCAAGATCAGGGGGCCTCACCCCTCCACTTT.

The chain joins TRBV2 to TRBJ1-5; TRBD1 might be the D (5 bases). V lost 8 bases to trimming and J lost 5 bases, with 16 bases between them. Germline assignment: CDR1 SNHLY and CDR2 FYNNEI. The CDR3 is 14 amino acids. The CDR3 coding sequence is TGTGCCAGCGGCCCGGGGCAGTTCGATCAGCCCCAGCATTTT. Its translation is CASGPGQFDQPQHF.

V usage is TRBV20-1 and J usage is TRBJ2-3, with D perhaps assigned TRBD1 or TRBD2 (5 bases each). The CDR3 is 15 amino acids. Germline V lookup: CDR1 DFQATT, CDR2 SNEGSKA (reference sequence). V dropped 0 bases and J dropped 1 base, with 11 bases sitting between them. CDR3 in amino acids: CSARDGGGGTDTQYF. CDR3 DNA: TGCAGTGCTAGAGACGGTGGGGGTGGCACAGATACGCAGTATTTT.

The chain has TRBV20-1 and TRBJ2-7, with a tentative D call TRBD1 (6 bases). V lost 2 bases to trimming and J lost 2 bases, with 10 bases between them. The CDR3 is 13 amino acids. Germline V gene sequence: CDR1 DFQATT, CDR2 SNEGSKA (reference sequence). CDR3 bases: TGCAGTGCTAGATATGGGGGCGCCTACGAGCAGTACTTC. This sequence encodes CSARYGGAYEQYF.

The V and J genes are TRBV19 and TRBJ2-2; no firm D call. Trimming shortened V by 4 bases and J by 5 bases, and 5 bases separated the two germline ends. This CDR3 has 12 amino acids. Germline V gene data show CDR1 as LNHDA and CDR2 as SQIVND (reference sequence). The CDR3 spells CASSSKTGELFF. In nucleotides, the CDR3 is TGTGCCAGTAGTAGCAAGACCGGGGAGCTGTTTTTT.

Notes on this clonotype: Germline and junction disagree at one end, which may indicate a read error. This chain joins TRBV7-2 and TRBJ2-5; either TRBD1 or TRBD2 may supply D (5 bases each). The CDR3 length is 13 residues. Per the germline V gene, CDR1 is SGHTA and CDR2 is FQGNSA. The CDR3: CASSFGTEEAQYF. CDR3 sequence (DNA): TGTGCCAGCAGCTTCGGGACCGAAGAGGCCCAGTACTTC.

In its sample, this clonotype was seen many times. The CDR3 nucleotides read TGTGCCAGCAGCCAAGATTGGCAGGGCAAATCACCCCTCCACTTT. Amino acids: CASSQDWQGKSPLHF. The chain has TRBV3-1 and TRBJ1-6; perhaps TRBD1 as D (5 bases). V was pared by 0 bases and J by 10 bases, with 13 bases between. CDR1 and CDR2 from the germline V gene are LGHDT and YNNKEL (reference sequence). The CDR3 is 15 residues long. Combining the CDR3 with reference TRBV3-1 and TRBJ1-6 gives the whole variable domain DTAVSQTPKYLVTQMGNDKSIKCEQNLGHDTMYWYKQDSKKFLKIMFSYNNKELIINETVPNRFSPKSPDKAHLNLHINSLELGDSAVYFCASSQDWQGKSPLHFGNGTRLTVT.